This T cell receptor (beta chain) comes out of a study of blood T cell repertoires in COVID-19. Study at large: The United States, Italy and Spain supplied acute and convalescent COVID-19 samples.

Seattle enrolled patients during active infection and tracked them longitudinally. Clones were read by immunoSEQ multiplex PCR, and TCRdb kept only the in-frame ones, dropping some. The sample carries 350,000 to 500,000 clones, 80% to 90% recorded once. Input material: peripheral blood. The clonotype comes from a man between 18 and 29 years old with COVID-19, enrolled during active disease.

This CDR3 is CASSPLVSGELFF. The CDR3 coding sequence is TGTGCCAGCAGCCCGCTAGTCTCCGGGGAGCTGTTTTTT. The chain links TRBV5-5 to TRBJ2-2; D is undetermined. The V end lost 4 bases, the J end lost 6 bases, and 10 bases lay between the germline ends. The CDR3 sequence is 13 residues long. Germline CDR1 reads SGHKS; CDR2 reads YYEKEE (reference sequence).